This T cell receptor beta chain was captured by sequencing in a study of CD8 T cells in Susac syndrome. Healthy donors matched for age and sex were used as controls. It was with random hexamers that roughly 0.45 to 1 ug RNA was reverse transcribed. Amplification of TCR beta CDR3 used immunoSEQ multiplex PCR across 54 Vbeta and 13 Jbeta. TCRdb reprocessed the immunoSEQ multiplex PCR reads with MiXCR, giving one entry per CDR3 protein. Counted here are 150,000 to 200,000 distinct CDR3 sequences, around 93% occurring once; the ten biggest clones make up around 0.13%. The ends were cut back, 7 bases at V and 11 bases at J, with 17 bases in the middle. The CDR3 loop spans 12 amino acids. CDR1 is LNHDA, CDR2 SQIVND, per germline (reference sequence).

Sequencing was done on a sample of CD4+ T cells from PBMCs. This clonotype originated in a human donor in good health. The J gene is TRBJ1-1, the V gene TRBV19, with D possibly being TRBD1 (5 bases). CDR3 bases: TGTGCCAGTACCAAGGTGGGGGGTTTTGCTTTCTTT. The encoded protein is CASTKVGGFAFF.